These 24 T cell receptor beta chains share one sample of origin, sequenced in a study of T cell repertoires in cytomegalovirus infection. TCRdb reanalysed the reads using MiXCR and keeps one entry per CDR3 protein. The sample records fewer than 900,000 distinct CDR3 sequences, approximately 32% being singletons. These receptors' antigens are unknown. The material sequenced was cultured CD8+ T cells from PBMCs, taken from culture after CMV antigen stimulation. The receptors originated from a human donor in good health (CMV status not recorded). Some clones in this sample may be carry-over from other donors' samples.

J is TRBJ1-2 and V is TRBV2; D ambiguous. This CDR3 is built from 13 residues. Trimming removed 3 bases from V and 8 bases from J, with 13 bases in between. Germline CDR1 and CDR2: SNHLY and FYNNEI. The CDR3, as DNA: TGTGCCAGCAGTGACAGGCCCTTAGAAGGCTACACCTTC. It translates to CASSDRPLEGYTF. Variable domain in full (rest from reference TRBV2 and TRBJ1-2): EPEVTQTPSHQVTQMGQEVILRCVPISNHLYFYWYRQILGQKVEFLVSFYNNEISEKSEIFDDQFSVERPDGSNFTLKIRSTKLEDSAMYFCASSDRPLEGYTFGSGTRLTVV.

This clonotype has a count of ten or more. V is TRBV7-6 and J is TRBJ2-3; perhaps TRBD1 as D (5 bases). From germline, CDR1 is SGHVS and CDR2 FNYEAQ. The CDR3 has 15 amino acids. The V end was cut by 4 bases, the J end by 2 bases, with 13 bases between. The CDR3 reads CASSSLDIPTDTQYF. CDR3 DNA: TGTGCCAGCAGCTCCCTGGACATACCCACAGATACGCAGTATTTT. Looking up the rest from reference TRBV7-6 and TRBJ2-3 gives the full variable domain: GAGVSQSPRYKVTKRGQDVALRCDPISGHVSLYWYRQALGQGPEFLTYFNYEAQQDKSGLPNDRFSAERPEGSISTLTIQRTEQRDSAMYRCASSSLDIPTDTQYFGPGTRLTVL.

This chain links TRBV19 with TRBJ1-6, with 10 bases lining up with TRBD1. The CDR3 has 15 residues. Germline-derived CDR1 and CDR2 are LNHDA and SQIVND (reference sequence). With V trimmed by 3 bases and J by 10 bases, 6 bases remained unmatched. The CDR3 here is CASSIRQGARSPLHF. The CDR3, as DNA: TGTGCCAGTAGTATCCGACAGGGGGCAAGATCACCCCTCCACTTT.

The J gene is TRBJ2-1, the V gene TRBV20-1; the D call may be TRBD1 or TRBD2 (5 bases each). The CDR3 has 15 amino acids. V lost 4 bases and J 8 bases, leaving 21 bases between the germline ends. Germline CDR1 reads DFQATT; CDR2 reads SNEGSKA (reference sequence). CDR3 nucleotides: TGCAGTGCTACGGACGGGGCGGGTAGCCTCCATGAGCAGTTCTTC. Protein sequence: CSATDGAGSLHEQFF.

The chain joins TRBV6-6 to TRBJ2-1; 7 nucleotides agree with TRBD2. The J segment lost 6 bases and the V segment lost 4 bases, leaving 12 bases of the junction unmatched. The CDR3 sequence is 16 residues long. The germline V gene encodes CDR1 MNHNY and CDR2 SVGAGI (reference sequence). CDR3 protein: CASSFAPSGGGNEQFF. As DNA, the CDR3 is TGTGCCAGCAGTTTCGCCCCATCGGGGGGAGGCAATGAGCAGTTCTTC.

This clonotype was seen at least ten times. The V gene is TRBV12-5, the J gene TRBJ2-1, with TRBD1 matching 10 bases. The V and J ends lost 5 bases and 3 bases, in that order; junction bases with no gene match: 4. In germline, CDR1 is LGHNT, CDR2 FRNRAP. This CDR3 is 15 amino acids long. The CDR3 sequence is CASGLRTGGYNEQFF. The CDR3, as DNA: TGTGCTAGTGGTCTCCGGACAGGGGGCTACAATGAGCAGTTCTTC.

There are a few counts of this clonotype. The chain couples TRBV2 to TRBJ1-4, with D possibly TRBD1 on 5 matching bases. Germline values: CDR1 SNHLY, CDR2 FYNNEI. Trimming pared 3 bases from V and 6 bases from J, leaving 17 bases between. The CDR3 loop spans 16 amino acids. This CDR3 reads CASSEGPGDGDEKLFF. For the CDR3, the DNA is TGTGCCAGCAGTGAGGGGCCGGGAGATGGGGATGAAAAACTGTTTTTT.

This clonotype was seen repeatedly, ten times or more. The V gene is TRBV28, the J gene TRBJ2-1, with D possibly matching TRBD1 (5 bases). Trimming stripped 6 bases from V and 1 base from J, with 10 bases between. The CDR3 consists of 14 residues. Germline CDR1 and CDR2: MDHEN and SYDVKM. The CDR3 loop reads CASRSPGSYNEQFF. The CDR3 coding sequence is TGTGCCAGCAGATCTCCAGGGTCCTACAATGAGCAGTTCTTC.

The chain employs TRBV9 and TRBJ2-1; D may be TRBD2 (5 bases). This CDR3 is 15 amino acids long. The germline V gene encodes CDR1 SGDLS and CDR2 YYNGEE. Deletions cut 2 bases from V and 0 bases from J, with 9 bases between. The CDR3 DNA sequence: TGTGCCAGCAGCGTCGACTACGTCTCCTACAATGAGCAGTTCTTC. It yields the protein CASSVDYVSYNEQFF. The complete variable domain, with remaining parts taken from reference TRBV9 and TRBJ2-1, reads DSGVTQTPKHLITATGQRVTLRCSPRSGDLSVYWYQQSLDQGLQFLIQYYNGEERAKGNILERFSAQQFPDLHSELNLSSLELGDSALYFCASSVDYVSYNEQFFGPGTRLTVL.

This clonotype was observed a few times. The rearrangement uses TRBV6-2 or TRBV6-3 and TRBJ1-4; D unresolved. The CDR3 loop spans 12 amino acids. V lost 0 bases and J 14 bases, leaving 10 bases between the germline ends. Looked up from germline, CDR1 is MNHEY and CDR2 is SVGEGT. CDR3 DNA: TGTGCCAGCAGTTACTCGAGGAATTGGCTGTTTTTT. Protein: CASSYSRNWLFF.

In this sample, this clonotype turned up many times. This chain joins TRBV7-2 and TRBJ1-5; tentatively, D is TRBD1 (5 bases). Trimming took off 0 bases at V and 2 bases at J, with 11 bases between the two ends. The CDR3 consists of 16 residues. CDR1 is SGHTA and CDR2 is FQGNSA in the germline V gene. This CDR3 is CASSLAGGNGNQPQHF. CDR3 bases: TGTGCCAGCAGCTTAGCGGGGGGAAATGGCAATCAGCCCCAGCATTTT.

This clonotype was seen at least ten times. The J gene is TRBJ2-1, the V gene TRBV4-3; the match to TRBD1 covers 8 bases. V shed 4 bases, J shed 2 bases, and the junction held 7 bases outside the gene matches. Germline loops: CDR1 LGHNA, CDR2 YSLEER. The CDR3 contains 16 residues. CDR3 DNA sequence: TGCGCCAGCAGCCCCGAAGACAGGGGTACCTACAATGAGCAGTTCTTC. Protein sequence: CASSPEDRGTYNEQFF.

There are a few counts of this clonotype. The CDR3 DNA sequence: TGTGCCAGCAGCCCGGTGATTGCTCCCTACGAGCAGTACTTC. It is translated as CASSPVIAPYEQYF. V gene TRBV7-8 combines with J gene TRBJ2-7; D not certain. Germline V gene lookup returns CDR1 SGHVS and CDR2 FQNEAQ. The CDR3 covers 14 residues. V lost 5 bases to trimming and J lost 2 bases, with 13 bases between them. The full variable domain, completed using reference TRBV7-8 and TRBJ2-7, is GAGVSQSPRYKVAKRGQDVALRCDPISGHVSLFWYQQALGQGPEFLTYFQNEAQLDKSGLPSDRFFAERPEGSVSTLKIQRTQQEDSAVYLCASSPVIAPYEQYFGPGTRLTVT.

This chain connects TRBV7-9 to TRBJ2-1; no clear D gene. In germline, CDR1 is SEHNR, CDR2 FQNEAQ (reference sequence). The CDR3 has 14 amino acids. Trimming removed 1 base at V and 12 bases at J, with 16 bases between. Here the CDR3 reads CASSLVASSQGQFF. DNA of the CDR3: TGTGCCAGCAGCTTAGTCGCCTCCTCTCAAGGGCAGTTCTTC.

This clonotype was seen a handful of times. V and J are TRBV4-1 and TRBJ1-4, with D possibly TRBD1 on 5 matching bases. V lost 5 bases to trimming and J lost 0 bases, with 10 bases between them. The CDR3 is made up of 15 amino acids. The germline V gene encodes CDR1 MGHRA and CDR2 YSYEKL. The CDR3 protein is CASSGTDATNEKLFF. CDR3 DNA sequence: TGCGCCAGCAGCGGGACGGACGCAACTAATGAAAAACTGTTTTTT.

This clonotype was found a few times. The chain has TRBV18 and TRBJ1-5, with 11 nucleotides matching TRBD1. Losses at the gene ends were 3 bases for V and 4 bases for J; bases not matched to a gene: 5. CDR1 KGHSH and CDR2 LQKENI come from the germline V gene. The CDR3 contains 16 residues. This chain's CDR3 is CASSPGQGGRNQPQHF. Written as DNA, the CDR3 is TGTGCCAGCTCACCGGGACAGGGGGGGCGGAATCAGCCCCAGCATTTT.

A few counts support this clonotype. The chain couples TRBV19 to TRBJ2-1; no clear D. This CDR3 spans 15 amino acids. Germline CDR1 reads LNHDA; CDR2 reads SQIVND (reference sequence). V lost 5 bases and J lost 4, with 15 bases in between. The CDR3 coding sequence is TGTGCCAGTAGTCCTTATTTGGGGTTGTACAATGAGCAGTTCTTC. As protein: CASSPYLGLYNEQFF.

This clonotype was observed a handful of times. V usage is TRBV12-3 or TRBV12-4 and J usage is TRBJ2-2; D gene ambiguous. V was shortened by 6 bases and J by 4 bases, with 15 bases between the two germline ends. There are 15 residues in the CDR3. The CDR3 protein is CASSQSPRGTGELFF. DNA for the CDR3: TGTGCCAGCAGCCAATCCCCCAGAGGCACCGGGGAGCTGTTTTTT.

This clonotype has just a few counts. CDR3 loop: CASSFYGGRVYGYTF. In DNA, the CDR3 is TGTGCCAGCAGCTTTTATGGGGGGCGCGTCTATGGCTACACCTTC. The gene calls are TRBV5-4 and TRBJ1-2, with D perhaps matching TRBD1 (6 bases). The CDR3 extends over 15 amino acids. V was cut by 2 bases and J by 4 bases, with 15 bases left in between. CDR1 SGHNT and CDR2 YYREEE come from the germline V gene (reference sequence). The full variable domain, completed using reference TRBV5-4 and TRBJ1-2, is ETGVTQSPTHLIKTRGQQVTLRCSSQSGHNTVSWYQQALGQGPQFIFQYYREEENGRGNFPPRFSGLQFPNYSSELNVNALELDDSALYLCASSFYGGRVYGYTFGSGTRLTVV.

J is TRBJ1-6 and V is TRBV7-6; TRBD1 matches at 9 bases. The trim removed 3 bases at V and 14 bases at J, leaving 8 bases unmatched. Germline CDR1 reads SGHVS; CDR2 reads FNYEAQ. The CDR3 extends over 14 amino acids. The CDR3, as DNA: TGTGCCAGCAGCTTGGGACAGGGCCTTTGGGCCCTCCACTTT. Its translation is CASSLGQGLWALHF.

This clonotype turned up a few times. The chain carries TRBV6-1 and TRBJ2-4; D might be TRBD1 (5 bases). CDR1 is MNHNS and CDR2 is SASEGT in the germline V gene. The CDR3 totals 15 residues. V gave up 8 bases and J gave up 3 bases, with 17 bases separating them. The DNA of the CDR3 is TGTGCCAGCGGCCCTTTCGACAGACGCAAAAACATTCAGTACTTC. Encoded protein: CASGPFDRRKNIQYF.

V and J are TRBV19 and TRBJ2-3; D gene uncertain. This CDR3 has 15 residues. Germline lookup yields CDR1 LNHDA and CDR2 SQIVND (reference sequence). Trimming stripped 3 bases from V and 0 bases from J, with 10 bases between. CDR3 region: CASSIGQPSTDTQYF. CDR3 DNA sequence: TGTGCCAGTAGTATTGGGCAACCTAGCACAGATACGCAGTATTTT.

The chain joins TRBV20-1 to TRBJ1-2; D remains unclear. The V end lost 0 bases, the J end lost 0 bases, and 14 bases lay between the germline ends. There are 16 residues in the CDR3. Germline CDR1 DFQATT, CDR2 SNEGSKA (reference sequence). CDR3 protein: CSARDVASLANYGYTF. DNA of the CDR3: TGCAGTGCTAGAGACGTGGCTTCCTTGGCTAACTATGGCTACACCTTC.

The genes are TRBV2 and TRBJ1-1; the D gene is possibly TRBD1 (5 bases). Trimming took off 11 bases at V and 1 base at J, with 8 bases between the two ends. The germline V gene has CDR1 SNHLY and CDR2 FYNNEI. The CDR3 loop spans 11 amino acids. CDR3 region: CALGGNTEAFF. The CDR3 DNA sequence: TGTGCCTTGGGGGGGAACACTGAAGCTTTCTTT.